Detailed here is one T cell receptor (beta chain). This entry comes from a study of blood T cell repertoires in COVID-19. Across the study: Sites across the United States, Italy and Spain contributed samples from acute and convalescent COVID-19. Sources were T cells, B-cell-depleted T cells, or PBMCs; the material itself was cDNA or gDNA.

Authors' processing steps: Amplifying reference gene primers gave estimates of nucleated cell counts. Repertoires were generated with immunoSEQ multiplex PCR, while TCRdb's copy carries only in-frame clones and drops some. From that table come the V and J calls and clone size; the DNA was used to work out D and trimming. There are about 81,000 clones in the sample; about 84% occur only once, and about an eighth lies in the top ten. From germline, CDR1 is SGHVS and CDR2 FQNEAQ. The CDR3 length is 18 residues. V was pared by 5 bases and J by 6 bases, with 14 bases of the junction left unmatched. Material: peripheral blood. This chain joins TRBV7-8 and TRBJ2-3, with 13 bases fitting TRBD2. The source of this sequence is a human donor in a cohort sampled during active COVID-19. The CDR3 DNA follows: TGTGCCAGCAGCGCCCCGGGACTAGCGGGGATACCCCCGGATACGCAGTATTTT. This encodes CASSAPGLAGIPPDTQYF.